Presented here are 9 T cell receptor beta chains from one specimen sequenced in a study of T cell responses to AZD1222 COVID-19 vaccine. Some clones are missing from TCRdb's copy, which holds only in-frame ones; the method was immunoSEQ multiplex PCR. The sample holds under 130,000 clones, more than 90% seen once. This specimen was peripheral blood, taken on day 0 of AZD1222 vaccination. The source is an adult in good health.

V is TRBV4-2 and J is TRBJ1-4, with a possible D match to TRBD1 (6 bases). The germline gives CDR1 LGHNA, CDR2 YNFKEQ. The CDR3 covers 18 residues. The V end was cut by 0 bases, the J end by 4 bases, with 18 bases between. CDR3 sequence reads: CASSQDGGGEENNEKLFF. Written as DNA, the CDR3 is TGTGCCAGCAGCCAAGATGGAGGGGGGGAAGAGAATAATGAAAAACTGTTTTTT.

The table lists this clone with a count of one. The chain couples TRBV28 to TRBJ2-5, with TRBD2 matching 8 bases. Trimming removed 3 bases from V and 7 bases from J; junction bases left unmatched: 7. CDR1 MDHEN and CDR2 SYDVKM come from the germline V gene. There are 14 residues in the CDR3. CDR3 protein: CASSLSRGRPTQYF. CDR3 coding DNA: TGTGCCAGCAGTTTGTCACGCGGGAGGCCGACCCAGTACTTC.

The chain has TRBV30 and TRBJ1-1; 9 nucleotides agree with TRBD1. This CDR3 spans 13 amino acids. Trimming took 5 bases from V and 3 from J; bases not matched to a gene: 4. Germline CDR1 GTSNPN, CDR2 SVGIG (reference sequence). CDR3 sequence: CAWEGDRDTEAFF. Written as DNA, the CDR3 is TGTGCCTGGGAAGGGGACAGGGACACTGAAGCTTTCTTT. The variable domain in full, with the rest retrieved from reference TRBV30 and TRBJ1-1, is SQTIHQWPATLVQPVGSPLSLECTVEGTSNPNLYWYRQAAGRGLQLLFYSVGIGQISSEVPQNLSASRPQDRQFILSSKKLLLSDSGFYLCAWEGDRDTEAFFGQGTRLTVV.

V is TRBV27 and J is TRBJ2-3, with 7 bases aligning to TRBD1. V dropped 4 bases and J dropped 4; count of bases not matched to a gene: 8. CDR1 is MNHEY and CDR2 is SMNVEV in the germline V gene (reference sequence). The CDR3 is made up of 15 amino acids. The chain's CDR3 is CASSSTLTGSDTQYF. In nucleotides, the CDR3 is TGTGCCAGCAGTTCTACGTTGACAGGGTCAGATACGCAGTATTTT.

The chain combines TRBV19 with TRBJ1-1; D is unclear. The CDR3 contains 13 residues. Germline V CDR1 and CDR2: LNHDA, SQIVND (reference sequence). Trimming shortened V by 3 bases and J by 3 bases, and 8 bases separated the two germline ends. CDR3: CASSINIYTEAFF. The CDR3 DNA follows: TGTGCCAGTAGTATTAACATATACACTGAAGCTTTCTTT.

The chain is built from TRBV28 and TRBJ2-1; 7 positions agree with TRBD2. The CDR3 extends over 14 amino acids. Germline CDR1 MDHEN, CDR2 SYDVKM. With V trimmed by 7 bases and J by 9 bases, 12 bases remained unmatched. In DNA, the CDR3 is TGTGCCAGCATCTCCCCGGGCTGGGGGGGTGAGCAGTTCTTC. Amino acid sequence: CASISPGWGGEQFF.

The CDR3 coding sequence is TGTGCCTGGACAAAGGCAACTAATGAAAAACTGTTTTTT. Amino acid sequence: CAWTKATNEKLFF. This chain connects TRBV30 to TRBJ1-4; D remains unclear. The V gene lost 4 bases and the J gene lost 0 bases, with 6 bases spanning the gap. Germline assignment: CDR1 GTSNPN and CDR2 SVGIG (reference sequence). This CDR3 spans 13 amino acids. Based on the CDR3 plus reference TRBV30 and TRBJ1-4, the full variable domain is SQTIHQWPATLVQPVGSPLSLECTVEGTSNPNLYWYRQAAGRGLQLLFYSVGIGQISSEVPQNLSASRPQDRQFILSSKKLLLSDSGFYLCAWTKATNEKLFFGSGTQLSVL.

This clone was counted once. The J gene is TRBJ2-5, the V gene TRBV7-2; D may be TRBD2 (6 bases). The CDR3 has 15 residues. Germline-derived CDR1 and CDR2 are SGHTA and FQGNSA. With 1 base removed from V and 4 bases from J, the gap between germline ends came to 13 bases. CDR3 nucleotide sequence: TGTGCCAGCAGCTTAGGGCCGTCAGCGGGAGAGACCCAGTACTTC. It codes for CASSLGPSAGETQYF. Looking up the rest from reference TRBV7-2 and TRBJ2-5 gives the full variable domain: GAGVSQSPSNKVTEKGKDVELRCDPISGHTALYWYRQSLGQGLEFLIYFQGNSAPDKSGLPSDRFSAERTGGSVSTLTIQRTQQEDSAVYLCASSLGPSAGETQYFGPGTRLLVL.

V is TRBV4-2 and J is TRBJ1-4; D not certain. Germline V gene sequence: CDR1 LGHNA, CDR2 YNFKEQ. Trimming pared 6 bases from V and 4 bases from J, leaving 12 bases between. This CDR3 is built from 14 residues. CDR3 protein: CASSNQRNNEKLFF. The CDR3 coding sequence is TGTGCCAGCAGTAATCAGAGGAATAATGAAAAACTGTTTTTT.